Given below is one T cell receptor (beta chain) in context. The sample holds a few counts of this clone. Its antigen is not yet known. The input lacks base qualities; no much larger clone sits a single base away. This sample is drawn from a study of vaccination effects on CD4 cells after COVID-19 (dated by TCRdb to the early 2020s). Background for the entire study: Each participant received two doses of an mRNA SARS-CoV-2 vaccine, either BNT162b2 or mRNA-1273. Pre-vaccine samples were collected from a couple of convalescent patients 16 days and one week before the first dose, corresponding to 142 and 148 days after COVID-19 diagnosis. A total of 9 to 11 COVID-19 convalescent patients and several SARS-CoV-2-naive healthy vaccine recipients were included in the full study. SARS-CoV-2 spike-specific CD4+ TCR repertoires from before and after mRNA vaccination were compared in COVID-19 convalescent patients and in infection-naive vaccine recipients. Cultures from other donors in the study were sequenced using the Oncomine TCR Beta short-read assay on an Illumina iSeq 100. Study-level results and caveats: At late post-vaccination timepoints, both infection-induced and vaccine-induced clones showed marked clonal contraction, consistent with waning T cell responses. The study was limited by a small number of convalescent patients and lacked early post-infection timepoints. In convalescent patients, the post-vaccine spike-reactive repertoire was composed mainly of new vaccine-induced clones that were largely distinct from infection-induced clones.

To identify antigen-specific CD4+ T cell clonotypes by their expansion, the ViraFEST assay first stimulated PBMC with viral peptide pools and then applied TCR sequencing. After around 10 days of culture, CD4+ T cells were isolated with the EasySep CD4+ T cell isolation kit. PCR-confirmed SARS-CoV-2 infection had occurred in convalescent patients between March and December 2020, before the Alpha, Beta and Delta variants emerged in the United States. About 2.2 million PBMC per well were cultured in IMDM with about 5.1% human AB serum, 8.5 to 10 IU/ml IL-2 and gentamicin, plus 10 ug/ml peptides. For the negative control culture condition, an HIV-1 Nef peptide pool was used. On days 3 and 7, half of the culture medium was replaced with fresh IL-2-containing medium. Unless otherwise noted, each peptide stimulation condition was cultured in triplicate wells. Using Ficoll-Paque Plus gradient centrifugation, PBMC were separated from whole blood and then either used fresh or cryopreserved at -140C. The QIAamp micro DNA kit was used to extract genomic DNA from the cultured CD4+ T cells.

The germline V gene gives CDR1 as SGHVS and CDR2 as FNYEAQ. The CDR3, from cysteine to phenylalanine, totals 13 residues. Solely the CDR3 DNA is kept, with 39 bases framed from the first base. Between the V and J ends, shortened by 5 bases and 3 bases respectively, the junction contains 10 bases. The library was obtained by the immunoSEQ multiplex PCR assay. DNA from the cultured and isolated CD4+ T cells underwent TCR beta CDR3 sequencing. In the paper's pipeline: Non-productive TCR sequences were discarded, and reads were trimmed to the CDR3 region, with only CDR3s of 7 or more amino acids retained. Antigen-specific clonotypes were identified with the MANAFEST web app by comparing expansion in peptide wells against reference cultures. To count as positive, a clone had to show expansion at FDR<0.05 compared with the reference and with all other wells, an odds ratio above 5, and a frequency above 0.1% in two replicate wells. A clonotype was defined as cross-reactive if the clonotype was significantly expanded both in SARS-CoV-2 spike wells and in at least one common cold coronavirus spike condition. CDR3 similarity was assessed by Levenshtein distance with the stringdist R package, and unrooted trees were built with ape in R 3.6.1. Imported from immuneACCESS, the table was reduced by TCRdb to in-frame sequences with V and J called. These copies leave out some clones; in studies compared against another copy, an unresolved V gene accounts for under half, and the cause of the remainder is not known. V and J calls and clone size are as listed in that table; D and trimming were resolved from the DNA. The sample has roughly 73,000 clones on record, about 69% of them singletons. Clones ranked in the top ten supply over 4.5% of the sample.

The chain is encoded by TRBV7-6 joined to TRBJ1-1; no D gene can be assigned with confidence. The sample in question was CD4+ T cells from PBMCs cultured with HIV peptides, obtained before COVID-19 vaccination. Sample cell subset or site, as interpreted from the label and publication: HIV-1 Nef peptide pool negative control/reference culture. This TCR was recovered from a human donor who had a prior SARS-CoV-2 infection. The CDR3 amino acid sequence is: CASSLESYTEAFF. The sequenced DNA is TGTGCCAGCAGCCTTGAGAGCTACACTGAAGCTTTCTTT.